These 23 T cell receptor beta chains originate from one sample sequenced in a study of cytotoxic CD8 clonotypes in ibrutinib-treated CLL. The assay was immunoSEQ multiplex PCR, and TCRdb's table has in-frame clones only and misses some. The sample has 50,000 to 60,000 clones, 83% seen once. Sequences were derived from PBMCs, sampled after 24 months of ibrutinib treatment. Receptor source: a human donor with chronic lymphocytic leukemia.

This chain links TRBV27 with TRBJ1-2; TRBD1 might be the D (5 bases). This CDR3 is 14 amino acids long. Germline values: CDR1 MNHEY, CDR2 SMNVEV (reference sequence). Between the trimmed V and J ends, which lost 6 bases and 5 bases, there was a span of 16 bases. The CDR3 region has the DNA TGTGCCAGCAGAGGGGACGGGGATAGGTATGGCTACACCTTC. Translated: CASRGDGDRYGYTF.

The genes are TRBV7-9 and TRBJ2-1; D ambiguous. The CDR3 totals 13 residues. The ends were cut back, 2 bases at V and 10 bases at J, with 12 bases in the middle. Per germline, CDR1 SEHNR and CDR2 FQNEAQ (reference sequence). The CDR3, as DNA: TGTGCCAGCAGCTTAATCGCCCTACAGGAGCAGTTCTTC. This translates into CASSLIALQEQFF.

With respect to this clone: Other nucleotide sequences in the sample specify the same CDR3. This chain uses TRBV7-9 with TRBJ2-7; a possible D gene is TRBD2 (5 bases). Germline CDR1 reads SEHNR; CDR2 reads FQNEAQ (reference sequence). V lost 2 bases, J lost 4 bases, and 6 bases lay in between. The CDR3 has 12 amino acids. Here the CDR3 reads CASSLSGYEQYF. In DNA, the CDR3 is TGTGCCAGCAGCTTATCGGGATACGAGCAGTACTTC.

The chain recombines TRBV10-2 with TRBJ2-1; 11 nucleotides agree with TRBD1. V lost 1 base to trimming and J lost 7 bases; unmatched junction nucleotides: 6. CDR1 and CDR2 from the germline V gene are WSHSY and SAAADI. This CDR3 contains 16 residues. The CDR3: CASSELMGQGGNEQFF. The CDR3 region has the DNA TGCGCCAGCAGTGAGTTAATGGGACAGGGGGGGAATGAGCAGTTCTTC.

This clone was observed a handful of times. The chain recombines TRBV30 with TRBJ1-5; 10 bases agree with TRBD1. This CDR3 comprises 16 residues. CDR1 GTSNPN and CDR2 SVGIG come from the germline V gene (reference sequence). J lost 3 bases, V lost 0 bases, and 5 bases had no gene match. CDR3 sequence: CAWSVGTGVNNQPQHF. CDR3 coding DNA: TGTGCCTGGAGTGTGGGGACAGGGGTTAACAATCAGCCCCAGCATTTT.

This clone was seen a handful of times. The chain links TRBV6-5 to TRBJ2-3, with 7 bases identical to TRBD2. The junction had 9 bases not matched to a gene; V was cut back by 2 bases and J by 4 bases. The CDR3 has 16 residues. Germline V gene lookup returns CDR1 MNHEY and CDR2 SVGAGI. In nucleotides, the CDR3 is TGTGCCAGCAGTTACAGCGGCGGGAGTAGGGCAGATACGCAGTATTTT. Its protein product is CASSYSGGSRADTQYF.

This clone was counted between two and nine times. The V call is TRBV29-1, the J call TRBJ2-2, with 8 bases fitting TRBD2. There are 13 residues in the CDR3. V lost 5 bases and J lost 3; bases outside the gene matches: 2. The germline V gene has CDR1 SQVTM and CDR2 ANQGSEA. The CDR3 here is CSVTSGDTGELFF. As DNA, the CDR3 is TGCAGCGTTACTAGCGGAGACACCGGGGAGCTGTTTTTT.

The CDR3 loop is CATSGTSDEQYF. The CDR3 bases are TGTGCCACGTCCGGGACTAGCGACGAGCAGTACTTC. The chain carries TRBV10-3 and TRBJ2-7; 10 bases fit TRBD2. Germline CDR1 reads ENHRY; CDR2 reads SYGVKD. The CDR3 consists of 12 residues. After removal of 10 bases from V and 5 bases from J, the junction contained 5 bases not matched to a gene.

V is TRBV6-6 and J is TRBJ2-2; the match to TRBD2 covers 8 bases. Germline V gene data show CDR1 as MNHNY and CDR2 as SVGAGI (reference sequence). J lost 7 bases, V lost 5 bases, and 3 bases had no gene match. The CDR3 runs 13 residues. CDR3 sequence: CASSRGGDGELFF. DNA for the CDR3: TGTGCCAGCAGTCGGGGGGGAGACGGGGAGCTGTTTTTT.

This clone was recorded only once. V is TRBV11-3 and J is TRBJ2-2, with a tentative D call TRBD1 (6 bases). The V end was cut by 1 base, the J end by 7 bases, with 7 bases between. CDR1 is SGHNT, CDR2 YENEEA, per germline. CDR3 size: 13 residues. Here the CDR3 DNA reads TGTGCCAGCAGCTTAGGGACAGACGGGGAGCTGTTTTTT. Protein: CASSLGTDGELFF.

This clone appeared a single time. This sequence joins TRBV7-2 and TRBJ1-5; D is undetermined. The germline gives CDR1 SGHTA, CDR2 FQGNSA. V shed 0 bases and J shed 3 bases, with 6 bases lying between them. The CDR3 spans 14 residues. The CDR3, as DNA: TGTGCCAGCAGCTTAGCACAGATCAATCAGCCCCAGCATTTT. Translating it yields CASSLAQINQPQHF.

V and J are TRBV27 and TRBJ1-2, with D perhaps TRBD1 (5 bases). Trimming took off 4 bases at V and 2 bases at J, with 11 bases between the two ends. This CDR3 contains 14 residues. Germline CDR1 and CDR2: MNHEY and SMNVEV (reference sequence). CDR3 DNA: TGTGCCAGCAGTTGGGACGGGGTAAACTATGGCTACACCTTC. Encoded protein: CASSWDGVNYGYTF.

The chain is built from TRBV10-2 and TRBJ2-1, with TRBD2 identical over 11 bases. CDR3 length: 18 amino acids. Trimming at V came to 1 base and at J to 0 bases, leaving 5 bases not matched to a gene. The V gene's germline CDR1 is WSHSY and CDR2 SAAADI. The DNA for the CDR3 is TGCGCCAGCAGTGAGTATACTAGCGGGAGTATCTCCTACAATGAGCAGTTCTTC. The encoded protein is CASSEYTSGSISYNEQFF.

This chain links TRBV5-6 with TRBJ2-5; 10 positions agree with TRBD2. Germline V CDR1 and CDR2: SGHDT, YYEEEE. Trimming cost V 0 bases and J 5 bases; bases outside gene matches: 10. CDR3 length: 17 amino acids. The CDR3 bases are TGTGCCAGCAGCTTGGGGGTAAGCGGGAGGGCCAAGGAGACCCAGTACTTC. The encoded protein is CASSLGVSGRAKETQYF.

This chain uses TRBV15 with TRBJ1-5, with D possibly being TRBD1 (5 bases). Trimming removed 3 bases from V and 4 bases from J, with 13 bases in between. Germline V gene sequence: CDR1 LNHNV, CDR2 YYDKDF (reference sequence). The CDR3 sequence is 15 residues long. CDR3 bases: TGTGCCACCAGCAGCGACAGCTGGATAAATCAGCCCCAGCATTTT. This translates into CATSSDSWINQPQHF.

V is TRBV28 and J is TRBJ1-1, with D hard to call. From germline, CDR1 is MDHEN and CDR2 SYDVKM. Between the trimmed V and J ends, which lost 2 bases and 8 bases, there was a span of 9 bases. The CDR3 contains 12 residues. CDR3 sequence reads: CASSLLRREAFF. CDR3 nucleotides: TGTGCCAGCAGTTTACTCCGCAGGGAAGCTTTCTTT.

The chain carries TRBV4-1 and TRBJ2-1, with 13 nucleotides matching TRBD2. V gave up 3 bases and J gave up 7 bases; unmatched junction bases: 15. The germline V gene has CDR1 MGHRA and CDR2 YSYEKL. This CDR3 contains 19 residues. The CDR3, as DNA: TGCGCCAGCAGCCATCCTCTCAGCACTAGCGGGAGGGTGGGGAATGAGCAGTTCTTC. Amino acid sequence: CASSHPLSTSGRVGNEQFF.

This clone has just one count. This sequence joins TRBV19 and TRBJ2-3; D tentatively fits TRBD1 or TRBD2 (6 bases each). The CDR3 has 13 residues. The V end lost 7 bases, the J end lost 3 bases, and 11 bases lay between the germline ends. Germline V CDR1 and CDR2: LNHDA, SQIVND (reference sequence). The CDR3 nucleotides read TGTGCCAGTACTACAGGGAGGACAGATACGCAGTATTTT. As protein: CASTTGRTDTQYF.

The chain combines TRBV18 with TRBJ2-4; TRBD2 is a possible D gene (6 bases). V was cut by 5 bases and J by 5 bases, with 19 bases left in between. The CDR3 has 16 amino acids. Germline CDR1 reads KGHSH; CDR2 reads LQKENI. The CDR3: CASSSLRGNAENIQYF. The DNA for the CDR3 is TGTGCCAGCTCATCCTTACGGGGGAATGCGGAAAACATTCAGTACTTC.

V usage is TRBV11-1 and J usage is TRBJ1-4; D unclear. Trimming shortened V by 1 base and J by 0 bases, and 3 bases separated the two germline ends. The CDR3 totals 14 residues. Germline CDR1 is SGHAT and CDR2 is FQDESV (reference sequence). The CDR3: CASSLVATNEKLFF. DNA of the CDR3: TGTGCCAGCAGCTTAGTTGCAACTAATGAAAAACTGTTTTTT.

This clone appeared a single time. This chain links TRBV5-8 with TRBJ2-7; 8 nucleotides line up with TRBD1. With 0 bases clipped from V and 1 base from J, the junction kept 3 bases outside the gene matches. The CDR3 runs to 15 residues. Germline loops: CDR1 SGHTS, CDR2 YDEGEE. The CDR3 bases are TGTGCCAGCAGCTTGGTTGGGACAGGATCCTACGAGCAGTACTTC. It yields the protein CASSLVGTGSYEQYF.

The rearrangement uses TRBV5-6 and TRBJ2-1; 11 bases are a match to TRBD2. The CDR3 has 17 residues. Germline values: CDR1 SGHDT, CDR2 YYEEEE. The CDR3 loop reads CGSSSRASGRTYNEQFF. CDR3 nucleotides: TGTGGGAGCAGCTCACGCGCTAGCGGGAGGACCTACAATGAGCAGTTCTTC.

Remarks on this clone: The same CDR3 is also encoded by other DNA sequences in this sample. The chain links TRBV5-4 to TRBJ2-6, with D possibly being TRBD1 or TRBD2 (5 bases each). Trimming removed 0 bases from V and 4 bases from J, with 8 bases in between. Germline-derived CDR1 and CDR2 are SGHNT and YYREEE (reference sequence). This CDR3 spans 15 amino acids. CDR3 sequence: CASSLGGTGANVLTF. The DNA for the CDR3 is TGTGCCAGCAGCTTGGGAGGGACCGGGGCCAACGTCCTGACTTTC.